This entry features one T cell receptor beta chain sequence. V lost 3 bases and J lost 7, with 13 bases in between. The CDR3 covers 13 residues. Germline V gene lookup returns CDR1 DFQATT and CDR2 SNEGSKA (reference sequence). The sample belongs to a study of blood T cell repertoires in COVID-19. Study-level background: The United States, Italy and Spain supplied acute and convalescent COVID-19 samples.

Those enrolled, adults aged about 18 to 89 years, came from around 25 US areas. Cohort assignment relied on participant-reported clinical history. Authors' data handling: By means of reference gene primer amplification, nucleated cell counts were estimated. Assay: immunoSEQ multiplex PCR; the TCRdb copy retains only in-frame clones and omits some. The V and J calls and clone size were taken over from that table, and D and trimming were inferred from the DNA. The sample consists of roughly 200,000 clones, around nine tenths of them appearing once. This TCR was recovered from a woman in her 30s with acute COVID-19. This chain joins TRBV20-1 and TRBJ1-5; TRBD1 might be the D (6 bases). The specimen was PBMCs or T cells enriched from blood (not recorded which). The chain's CDR3 is CSASPGQLQPQHF. The DNA of the CDR3 is TGCAGTGCTAGTCCTGGACAGTTACAGCCCCAGCATTTT.